The T cell receptor beta chain described here comes from a study of T cells after yellow fever vaccination. This CDR3 has 16 residues. Germline CDR1 and CDR2: SGHRS and YFSETQ. The V segment lost 2 bases and the J segment 1 base; nucleotides outside the gene matches: 7. This clonotype showed up just a few times. TCRdb passed the 5' RACE reads through MiXCR, listing each CDR3 protein once. In the table there are 510,000 or so distinct CDR3 sequences, roughly a fifth of which are singletons. V gene TRBV5-1 combines with J gene TRBJ2-5, with TRBD1 matching over 8 bases. The TCR originated in a man aged 30 to 45 who received the YFV17D yellow fever vaccine. The material sequenced was PBMCs, taken 15 days after the yellow fever booster vaccination. The CDR3 sequence: CASSFQTGATQETQYF. DNA for the CDR3: TGCGCCAGCAGCTTTCAGACAGGGGCTACCCAAGAGACCCAGTACTTC.